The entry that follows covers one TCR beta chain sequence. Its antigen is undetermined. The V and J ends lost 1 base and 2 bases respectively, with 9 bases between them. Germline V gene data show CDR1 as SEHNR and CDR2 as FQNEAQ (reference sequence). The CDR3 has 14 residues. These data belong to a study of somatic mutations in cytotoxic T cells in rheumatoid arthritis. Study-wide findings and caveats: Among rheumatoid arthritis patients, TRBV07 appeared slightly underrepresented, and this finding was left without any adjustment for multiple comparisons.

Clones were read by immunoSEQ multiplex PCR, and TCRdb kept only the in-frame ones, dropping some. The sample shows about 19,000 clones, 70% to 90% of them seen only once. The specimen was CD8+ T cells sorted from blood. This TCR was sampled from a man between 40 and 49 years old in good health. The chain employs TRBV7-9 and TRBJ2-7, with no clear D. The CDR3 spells CASSLDLTTYEQYF. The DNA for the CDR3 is TGTGCCAGCAGCTTAGACCTCACTACCTACGAGCAGTACTTC.